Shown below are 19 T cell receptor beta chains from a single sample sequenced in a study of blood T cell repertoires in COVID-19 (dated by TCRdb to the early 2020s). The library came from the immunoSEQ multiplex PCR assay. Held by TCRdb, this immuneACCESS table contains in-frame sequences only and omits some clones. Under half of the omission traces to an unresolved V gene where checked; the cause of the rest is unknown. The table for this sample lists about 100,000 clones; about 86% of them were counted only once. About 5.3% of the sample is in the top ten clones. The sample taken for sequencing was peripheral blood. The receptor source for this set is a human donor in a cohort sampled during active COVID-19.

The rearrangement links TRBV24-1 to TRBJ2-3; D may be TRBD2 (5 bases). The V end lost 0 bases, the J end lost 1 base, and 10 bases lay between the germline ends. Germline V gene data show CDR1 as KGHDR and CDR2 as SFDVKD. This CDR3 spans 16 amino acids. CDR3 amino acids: CATSDLQFGGTDTQYF. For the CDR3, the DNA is TGTGCCACCAGTGATTTGCAGTTCGGGGGCACAGATACGCAGTATTTT.

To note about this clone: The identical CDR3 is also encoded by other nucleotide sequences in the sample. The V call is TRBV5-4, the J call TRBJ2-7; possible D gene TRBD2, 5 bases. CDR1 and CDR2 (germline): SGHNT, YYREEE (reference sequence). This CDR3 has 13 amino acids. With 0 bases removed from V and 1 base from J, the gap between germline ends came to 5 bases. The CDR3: CASSLAGSYEQYF. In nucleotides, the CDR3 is TGTGCCAGCAGCTTGGCGGGATCCTACGAGCAGTACTTC.

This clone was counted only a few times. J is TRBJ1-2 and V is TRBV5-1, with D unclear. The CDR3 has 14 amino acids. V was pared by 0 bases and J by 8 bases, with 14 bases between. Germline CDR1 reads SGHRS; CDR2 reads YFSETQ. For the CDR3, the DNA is TGCGCCAGCAGCTTGGCCGTGGGAGAGCTGGGCTACACCTTC. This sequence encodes CASSLAVGELGYTF.

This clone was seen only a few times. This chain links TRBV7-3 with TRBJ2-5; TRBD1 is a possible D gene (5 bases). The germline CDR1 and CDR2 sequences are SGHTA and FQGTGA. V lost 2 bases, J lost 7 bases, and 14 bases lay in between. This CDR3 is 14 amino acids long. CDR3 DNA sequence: TGTGCCAGCAGCTTACAGGGCCAGGGCACGACCCAGTACTTC. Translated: CASSLQGQGTTQYF. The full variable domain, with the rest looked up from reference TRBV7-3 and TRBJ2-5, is GAGVSQTPSNKVTEKGKYVELRCDPISGHTALYWYRQSLGQGPEFLIYFQGTGAADDSGLPNDRFFAVRPEGSVSTLKIQRTERGDSAVYLCASSLQGQGTTQYFGPGTRLLVL.

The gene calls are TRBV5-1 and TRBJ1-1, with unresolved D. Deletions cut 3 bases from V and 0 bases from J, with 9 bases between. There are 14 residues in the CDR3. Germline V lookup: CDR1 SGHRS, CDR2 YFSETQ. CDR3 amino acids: CASSSRELNTEAFF. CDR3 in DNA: TGCGCCAGCAGCTCAAGAGAATTGAACACTGAAGCTTTCTTT.

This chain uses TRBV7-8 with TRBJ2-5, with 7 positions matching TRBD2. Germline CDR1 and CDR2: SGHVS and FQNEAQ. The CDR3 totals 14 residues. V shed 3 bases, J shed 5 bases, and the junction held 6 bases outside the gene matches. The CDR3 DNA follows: TGTGCCAGCAGCTTGGGACTCGGGGGGGAGACCCAGTACTTC. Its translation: CASSLGLGGETQYF.

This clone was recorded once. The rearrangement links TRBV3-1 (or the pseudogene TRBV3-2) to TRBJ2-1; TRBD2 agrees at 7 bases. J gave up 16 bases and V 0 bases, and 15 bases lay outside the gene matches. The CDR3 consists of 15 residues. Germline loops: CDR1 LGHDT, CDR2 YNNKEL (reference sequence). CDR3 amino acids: CASSQDSGGSATRFF. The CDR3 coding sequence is TGTGCCAGCAGCCAAGATTCTGGCGGGAGCGCGACAAGATTCTTC.

CDR3 coding DNA: TGTGCCAGCAGCTCGAGGGGGGAGGGAGATACGCAGTATTTT. This codes for CASSSRGEGDTQYF. The chain links TRBV11-1 to TRBJ2-3; a weak D match, TRBD2 (7 bases). Germline CDR1 SGHAT, CDR2 FQDESV (reference sequence). V lost 4 bases and J lost 5, with 13 bases in between. The CDR3 is 14 residues long.

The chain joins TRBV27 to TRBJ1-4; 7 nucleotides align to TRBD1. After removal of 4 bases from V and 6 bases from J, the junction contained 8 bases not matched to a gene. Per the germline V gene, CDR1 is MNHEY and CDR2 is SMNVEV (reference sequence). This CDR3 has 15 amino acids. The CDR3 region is CASSSVDRVYEKLFF. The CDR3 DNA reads TGTGCCAGCAGTTCAGTAGACAGGGTCTATGAAAAACTGTTTTTT.

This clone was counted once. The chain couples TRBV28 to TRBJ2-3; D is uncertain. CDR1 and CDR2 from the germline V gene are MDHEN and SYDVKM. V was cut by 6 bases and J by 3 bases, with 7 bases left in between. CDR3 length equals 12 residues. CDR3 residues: CASSATTDTQYF. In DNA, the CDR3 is TGTGCCAGCAGCGCCACAACAGATACGCAGTATTTT.

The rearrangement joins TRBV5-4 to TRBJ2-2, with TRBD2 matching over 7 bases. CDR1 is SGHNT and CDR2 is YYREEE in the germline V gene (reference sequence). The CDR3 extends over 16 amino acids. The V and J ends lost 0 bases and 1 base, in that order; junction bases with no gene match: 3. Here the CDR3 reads CASSLASSGNTGELFF. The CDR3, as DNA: TGTGCCAGCAGCTTGGCGTCTAGCGGGAACACCGGGGAGCTGTTTTTT.

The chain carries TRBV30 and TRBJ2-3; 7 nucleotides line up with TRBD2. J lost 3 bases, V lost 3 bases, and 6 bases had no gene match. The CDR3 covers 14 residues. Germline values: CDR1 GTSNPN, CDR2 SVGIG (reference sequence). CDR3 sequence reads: CAWRNKRGTDTQYF. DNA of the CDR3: TGTGCCTGGAGGAACAAGCGGGGAACAGATACGCAGTATTTT.

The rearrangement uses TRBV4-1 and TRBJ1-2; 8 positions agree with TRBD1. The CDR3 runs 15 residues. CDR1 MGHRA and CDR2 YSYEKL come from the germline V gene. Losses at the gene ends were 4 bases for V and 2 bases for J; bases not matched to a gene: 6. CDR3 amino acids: CASSPQDRVNYGYTF. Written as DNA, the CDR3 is TGCGCCAGCAGCCCACAGGACAGGGTCAACTATGGCTACACCTTC.

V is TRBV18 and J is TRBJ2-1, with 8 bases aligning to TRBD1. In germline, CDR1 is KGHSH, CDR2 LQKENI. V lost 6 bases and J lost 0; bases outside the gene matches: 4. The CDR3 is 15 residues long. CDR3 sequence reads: CASSQDRGSYNEQFF. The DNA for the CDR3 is TGTGCCAGCTCCCAAGACAGGGGCTCCTACAATGAGCAGTTCTTC.

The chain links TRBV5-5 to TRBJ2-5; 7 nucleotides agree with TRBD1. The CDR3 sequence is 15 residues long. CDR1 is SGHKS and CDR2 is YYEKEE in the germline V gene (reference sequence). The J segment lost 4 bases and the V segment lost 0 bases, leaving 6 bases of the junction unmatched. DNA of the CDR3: TGTGCCAGCAGCTTGGTGGGCGCAGGGGGAGAGACCCAGTACTTC. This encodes CASSLVGAGGETQYF.

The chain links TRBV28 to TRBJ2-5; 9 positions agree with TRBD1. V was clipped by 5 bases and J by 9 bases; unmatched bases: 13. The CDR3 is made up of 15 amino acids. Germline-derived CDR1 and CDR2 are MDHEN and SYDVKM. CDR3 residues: CASSGRDRVLGAQYF. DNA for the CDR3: TGTGCCAGCAGTGGCCGGGACAGGGTTTTGGGAGCCCAGTACTTC. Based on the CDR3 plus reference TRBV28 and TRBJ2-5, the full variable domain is DVKVTQSSRYLVKRTGEKVFLECVQDMDHENMFWYRQDPGLGLRLIYFSYDVKMKEKGDIPEGYSVSREKKERFSLILESASTNQTSMYLCASSGRDRVLGAQYFGPGTRLLVL.

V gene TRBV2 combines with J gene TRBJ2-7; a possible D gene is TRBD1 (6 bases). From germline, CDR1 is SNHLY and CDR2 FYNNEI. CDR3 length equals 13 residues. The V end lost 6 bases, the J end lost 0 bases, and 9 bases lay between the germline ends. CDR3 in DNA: TGTGCCAGCAGAACGGGACACTCCTACGAGCAGTACTTC. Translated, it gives CASRTGHSYEQYF.

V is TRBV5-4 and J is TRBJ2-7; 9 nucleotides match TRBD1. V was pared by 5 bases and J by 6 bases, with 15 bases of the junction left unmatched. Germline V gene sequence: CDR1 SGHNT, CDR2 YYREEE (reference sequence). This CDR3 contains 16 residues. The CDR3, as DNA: TGTGCCAGCAGTCCTCACCAAGGGGACAGGGAGGGCGAGCAGTACTTC. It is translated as CASSPHQGDREGEQYF.

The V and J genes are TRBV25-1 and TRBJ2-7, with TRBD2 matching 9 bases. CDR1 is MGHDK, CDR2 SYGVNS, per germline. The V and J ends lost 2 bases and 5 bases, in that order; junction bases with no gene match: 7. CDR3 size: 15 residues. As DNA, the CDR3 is TGTGCCAGCAGTGAACAGGCGGGAGGGAGCCACGAGCAGTACTTC. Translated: CASSEQAGGSHEQYF.